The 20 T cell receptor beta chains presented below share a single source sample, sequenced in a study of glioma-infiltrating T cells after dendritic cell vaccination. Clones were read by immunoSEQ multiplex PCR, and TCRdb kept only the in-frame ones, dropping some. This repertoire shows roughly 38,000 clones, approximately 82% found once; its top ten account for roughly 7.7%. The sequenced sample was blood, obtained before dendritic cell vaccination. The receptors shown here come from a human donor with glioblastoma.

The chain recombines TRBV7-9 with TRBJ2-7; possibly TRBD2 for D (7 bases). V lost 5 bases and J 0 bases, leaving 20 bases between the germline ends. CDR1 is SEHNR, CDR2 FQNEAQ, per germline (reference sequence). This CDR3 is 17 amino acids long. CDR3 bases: TGTGCCAGCAGCCGAGGGGGTGGAGGGGGGGACTCCTACGAGCAGTACTTC. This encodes CASSRGGGGGDSYEQYF.

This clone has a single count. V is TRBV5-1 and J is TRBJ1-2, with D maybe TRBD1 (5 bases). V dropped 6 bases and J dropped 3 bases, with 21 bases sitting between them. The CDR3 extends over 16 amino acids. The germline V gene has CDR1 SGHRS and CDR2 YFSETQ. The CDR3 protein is CASTIFPGGMDYGYTF. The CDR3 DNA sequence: TGCGCCAGCACCATCTTCCCGGGGGGTATGGACTATGGCTACACCTTC.

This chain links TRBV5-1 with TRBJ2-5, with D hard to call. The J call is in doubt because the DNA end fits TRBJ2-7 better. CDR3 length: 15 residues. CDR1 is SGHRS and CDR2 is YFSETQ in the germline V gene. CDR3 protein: CASSAAELSSYEQYF. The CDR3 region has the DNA TGCGCCAGCAGCGCCGCGGAGCTCAGCTCCTACGAGCAGTACTTC.

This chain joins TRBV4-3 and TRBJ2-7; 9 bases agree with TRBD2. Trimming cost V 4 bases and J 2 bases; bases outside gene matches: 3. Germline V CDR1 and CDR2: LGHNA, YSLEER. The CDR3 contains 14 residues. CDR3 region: CASSRLAGPYEQYF. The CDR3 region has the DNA TGCGCCAGCAGCCGTCTAGCGGGGCCCTACGAGCAGTACTTC.

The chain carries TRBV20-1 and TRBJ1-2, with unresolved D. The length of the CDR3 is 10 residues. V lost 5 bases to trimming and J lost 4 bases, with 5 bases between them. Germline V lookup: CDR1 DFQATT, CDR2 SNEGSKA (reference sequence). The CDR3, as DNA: TGCAGTGCTTACAGCTATGGCTACACCTTC. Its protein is CSAYSYGYTF.

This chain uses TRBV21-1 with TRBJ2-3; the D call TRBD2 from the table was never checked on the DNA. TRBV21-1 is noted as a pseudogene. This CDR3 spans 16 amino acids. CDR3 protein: CASSKARGGCTDTQYF. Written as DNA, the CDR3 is TGTGCCAGCAGCAAAGCTAGGGGGGGCTGCACAGATACGCAGTATTTT.

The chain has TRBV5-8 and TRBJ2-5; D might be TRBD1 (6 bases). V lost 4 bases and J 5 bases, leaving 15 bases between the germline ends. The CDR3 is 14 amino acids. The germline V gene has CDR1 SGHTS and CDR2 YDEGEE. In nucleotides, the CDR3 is TGTGCCAGCAGCCCGACAGGACCCGGGGAGACCCAGTACTTC. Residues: CASSPTGPGETQYF.

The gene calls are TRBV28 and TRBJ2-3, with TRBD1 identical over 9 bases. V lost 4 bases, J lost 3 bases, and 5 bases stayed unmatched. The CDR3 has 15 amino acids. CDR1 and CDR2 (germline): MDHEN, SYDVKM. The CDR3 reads CASSSTGTGTDTQYF. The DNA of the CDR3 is TGTGCCAGCAGTTCTACCGGGACAGGGACAGATACGCAGTATTTT.

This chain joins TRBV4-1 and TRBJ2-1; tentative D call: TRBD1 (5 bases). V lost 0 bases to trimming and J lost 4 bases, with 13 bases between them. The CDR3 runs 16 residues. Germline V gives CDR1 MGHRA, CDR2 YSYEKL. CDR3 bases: TGCGCCAGCAGCCAAGATCCCTACGACAGATACAATGAGCAGTTCTTC. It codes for CASSQDPYDRYNEQFF.

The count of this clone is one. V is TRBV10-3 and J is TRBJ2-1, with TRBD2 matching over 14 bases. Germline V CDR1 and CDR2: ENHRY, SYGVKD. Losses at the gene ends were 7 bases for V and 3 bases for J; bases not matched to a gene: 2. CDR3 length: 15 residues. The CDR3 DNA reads TGTGCCATCACCGGGACTAGCGGGGGCTACAATGAGCAGTTCTTC. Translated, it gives CAITGTSGGYNEQFF.

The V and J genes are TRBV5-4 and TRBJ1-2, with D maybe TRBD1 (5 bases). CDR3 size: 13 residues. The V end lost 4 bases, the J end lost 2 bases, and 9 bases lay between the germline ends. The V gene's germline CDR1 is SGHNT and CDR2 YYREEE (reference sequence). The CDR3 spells CASSPQVNYGYTF. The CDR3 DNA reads TGTGCCAGCAGCCCACAGGTGAACTATGGCTACACCTTC.

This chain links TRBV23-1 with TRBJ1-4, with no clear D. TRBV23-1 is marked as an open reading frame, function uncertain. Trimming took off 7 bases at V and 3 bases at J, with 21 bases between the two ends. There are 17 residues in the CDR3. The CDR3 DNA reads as TGCGCCAGCAAAACTCTACCGTCCGGGATACCTAATGAAAAACTGTTTTTT. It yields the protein CASKTLPSGIPNEKLFF.

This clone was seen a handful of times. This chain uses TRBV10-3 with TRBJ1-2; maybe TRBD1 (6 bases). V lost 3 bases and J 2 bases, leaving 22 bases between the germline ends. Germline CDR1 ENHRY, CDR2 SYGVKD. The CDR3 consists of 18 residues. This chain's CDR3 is CAISDPPSGTPFNYGYTF. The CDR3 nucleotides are TGTGCCATCAGTGATCCACCCTCCGGGACACCTTTCAACTATGGCTACACCTTC.

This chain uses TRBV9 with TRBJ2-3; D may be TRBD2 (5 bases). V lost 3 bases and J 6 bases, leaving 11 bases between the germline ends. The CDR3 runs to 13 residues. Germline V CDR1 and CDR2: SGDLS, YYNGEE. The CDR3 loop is CASSAGLSDTQYF. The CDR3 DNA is TGTGCCAGCAGCGCCGGACTCTCGGATACGCAGTATTTT.

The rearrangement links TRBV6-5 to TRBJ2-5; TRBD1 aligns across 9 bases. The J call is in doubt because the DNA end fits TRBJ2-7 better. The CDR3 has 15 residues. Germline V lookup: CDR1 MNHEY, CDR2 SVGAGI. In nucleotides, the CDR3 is TGTGCCAGTAAACTCGGCGGGACAGGGACCTACGAGCAGTACTTC. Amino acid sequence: CASKLGGTGTYEQYF.

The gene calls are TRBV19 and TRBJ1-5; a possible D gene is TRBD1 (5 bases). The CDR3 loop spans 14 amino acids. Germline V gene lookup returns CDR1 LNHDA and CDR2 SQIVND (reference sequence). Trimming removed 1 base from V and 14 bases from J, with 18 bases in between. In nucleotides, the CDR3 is TGTGCCAGTAGTATAGCGTCCGGGGGAGCGCGGGAGCATTTT. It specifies CASSIASGGAREHF.

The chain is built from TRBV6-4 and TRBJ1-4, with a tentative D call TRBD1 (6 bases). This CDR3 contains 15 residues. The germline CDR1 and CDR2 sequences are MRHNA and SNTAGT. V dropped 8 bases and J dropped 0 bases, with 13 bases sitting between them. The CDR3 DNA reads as TGTGCCAGCCATGGAGAGGGGGCAACTAATGAAAAACTGTTTTTT. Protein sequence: CASHGEGATNEKLFF.

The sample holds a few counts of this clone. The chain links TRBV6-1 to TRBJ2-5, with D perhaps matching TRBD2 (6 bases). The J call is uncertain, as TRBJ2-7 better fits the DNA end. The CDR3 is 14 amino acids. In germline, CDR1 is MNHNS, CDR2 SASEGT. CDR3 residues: CASNSAGPYFEQYF. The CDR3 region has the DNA TGTGCCAGCAACAGTGCGGGACCATACTTCGAGCAGTACTTC.

The CDR3, as DNA: TGTGCCAGCAGCCCCACAGGGAGCACAGATACGCAGTATTTT. Translation: CASSPTGSTDTQYF. This sequence joins TRBV7-3 and TRBJ2-3; TRBD1 is a possible D gene (6 bases). The CDR3 is 14 amino acids. V lost 5 bases and J lost 0, with 9 bases in between. Germline V gene data show CDR1 as SGHTA and CDR2 as FQGTGA.

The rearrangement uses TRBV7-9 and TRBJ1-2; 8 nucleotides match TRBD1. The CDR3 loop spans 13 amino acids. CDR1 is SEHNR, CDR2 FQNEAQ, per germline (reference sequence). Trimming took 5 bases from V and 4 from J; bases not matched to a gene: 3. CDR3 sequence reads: CASSGTGFYGYTF. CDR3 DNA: TGTGCCAGCAGCGGGACAGGATTCTATGGCTACACCTTC.